What follows are 10 T cell receptor beta chains derived from one specimen sequenced in a study of patients and donors after allogeneic stem cell transplantation. TCRdb reanalysed the RT-PCR reads using MiXCR and keeps one entry per CDR3 protein. The sample lists under 200,000 distinct CDR3 sequences; 20% to 25% were seen once. Sequencing input: blood, either unsorted or a sorted T cell fraction (not recorded which). These receptors came from a human donor who was either an allogeneic HSCT recipient or a stem cell or donor lymphocyte infusion donor (not recorded which). It is not recorded whose cells these are; they may come from a transplant donor.

This sequence joins TRBV4-1 and TRBJ2-3, with a weak D call TRBD1 (6 bases). V was clipped by 0 bases and J by 15 bases, with 25 bases between them. Germline V CDR1 and CDR2: MGHRA, YSYEKL. This CDR3 region has 16 residues. In nucleotides, the CDR3 is TGCGCCAGCAGCCAAGATTCATTTTGGGGGCCGGGCGAGAGATATTTT. Amino acid sequence: CASSQDSFWGPGERYF.

This clonotype came up once. This chain uses TRBV5-1 with TRBJ2-1; 10 nucleotides line up with TRBD2. Germline V CDR1 and CDR2: SGHRS, YFSETQ. CDR3 length: 16 residues. J was trimmed by 4 bases and V by 2 bases; bases with no gene match: 6. The CDR3 spells CASSLSGRAFYNEQFF. The CDR3 nucleotides read TGCGCCAGCAGCTTAAGCGGGAGGGCCTTTTACAATGAGCAGTTCTTC.

The table lists this clonotype with a count of one. V usage is TRBV12-3 or TRBV12-4 and J usage is TRBJ1-6, with D possibly TRBD1 on 5 matching bases. CDR3 size: 16 residues. The V gene lost 5 bases and the J gene lost 6 bases, with 17 bases spanning the gap. The CDR3 nucleotides read TGTGCCAGCAGTCCTTCCTTTGGGGCAAGTAATTCACCCCTCCACTTT. Translation gives CASSPSFGASNSPLHF.

This clonotype appeared once. The J gene is TRBJ2-7, the V gene TRBV11-2, with TRBD1 matching 7 bases. J lost 2 bases, V lost 4 bases, and 5 bases had no gene match. Per the germline V gene, CDR1 is SGHAT and CDR2 is FQNNGV. This CDR3 is 14 amino acids long. CDR3 sequence: CASSSNRGTYEQYF. CDR3 nucleotides: TGTGCCAGCAGCTCCAACAGGGGTACCTACGAGCAGTACTTC.

This clonotype has at least ten counts. V is TRBV10-3 and J is TRBJ1-5; no reliable D call. In germline, CDR1 is ENHRY, CDR2 SYGVKD. Trimming cost V 0 bases and J 9 bases, with 6 bases left between them. The CDR3 sequence is 12 residues long. CDR3 sequence reads: CAISESPGPQHF. In DNA, the CDR3 is TGTGCCATCAGTGAGTCCCCAGGGCCCCAGCATTTT.

This clonotype was detected a few times. The CDR3 region has the DNA TGCGCCAGCAGCGACCAGGGGGCGGGTGAAAAACTGTTTTTT. Encoded protein: CASSDQGAGEKLFF. This chain joins TRBV10-2 and TRBJ1-4, with TRBD1 matching over 8 bases. This CDR3 is built from 14 residues. Germline values: CDR1 WSHSY, CDR2 SAAADI. The ends lost 6 bases at V and 7 bases at J; junction bases unmatched: 7.

This clonotype was counted ten times or more. The rearrangement links TRBV28 to TRBJ1-1; possible D gene TRBD1, 5 bases. Trimming shortened V by 3 bases and J by 12 bases, and 14 bases separated the two germline ends. Germline loops: CDR1 MDHEN, CDR2 SYDVKM. The CDR3 consists of 12 residues. For the CDR3, the DNA is TGTGCCAGCAGTTTGGGAGGGGAGAGACCTTTCTTT. It yields the protein CASSLGGERPFF.

The V call is TRBV14, the J call TRBJ1-2; D unclear. Germline CDR1 is SGHDN and CDR2 is FVKESK. There are 12 residues in the CDR3. Trimming pared 5 bases from V and 8 bases from J, leaving 12 bases between. The CDR3 coding sequence is TGTGCCAGCAGCTCCCCGGCAGGAGGCTACACCTTC. Translation gives CASSSPAGGYTF.

The genes are TRBV6-1 and TRBJ1-1; D is ambiguous. This CDR3 region has 15 residues. The germline V gene encodes CDR1 MNHNS and CDR2 SASEGT. Trimming stripped 1 base from V and 4 bases from J, with 13 bases between. The CDR3: CASSEVVRKGTEAFF. In nucleotides, the CDR3 is TGTGCCAGCAGTGAAGTGGTGAGAAAGGGCACTGAAGCTTTCTTT.

The chain joins TRBV3-1 to TRBJ1-2; no definite D call. Germline loops: CDR1 LGHDT, CDR2 YNNKEL (reference sequence). The CDR3 consists of 14 residues. The V end was cut by 3 bases, the J end by 3 bases, with 11 bases between. CDR3 in amino acids: CASSQGEMDYGYTF. The CDR3 nucleotides read TGTGCCAGCAGCCAGGGAGAAATGGACTATGGCTACACCTTC. Combining the CDR3 with reference TRBV3-1 and TRBJ1-2 gives the whole variable domain DTAVSQTPKYLVTQMGNDKSIKCEQNLGHDTMYWYKQDSKKFLKIMFSYNNKELIINETVPNRFSPKSPDKAHLNLHINSLELGDSAVYFCASSQGEMDYGYTFGSGTRLTVV.